The subject of this entry is one T cell receptor (beta chain). This clonotype was recorded a few times. Its antigen has not been determined. Base qualities are not recorded, but no much larger clone differs from it by a single base. PBMCs were isolated by Ficoll-Paque density gradient centrifugation. The data were produced on an Illumina NovaSeq 6000. Using 5'RACE with constant-segment primers, TCRalpha and TCRbeta cDNA libraries were constructed, with sample barcodes and unique molecular identifiers added in the process. Trizol reagent was used to extract RNA from every sample. Library amplification was performed in two PCR steps, and a second sample barcode and Illumina TruSeq adapters were introduced in the second step. Libraries were sequenced on an Illumina NovaSeq with 2 x 150 bp paired-end reads. The paper's data handling went like this. Demultiplexing of reads and collapsing into UMI-guided consensus sequences were performed with migec v1.2.7. With mixcr v2.1.11, UMI consensuses were aligned to TRA and TRB V and J templates and assembled into clonotypes. A clonotype was counted as expanded or contracted only when both edgeR and NoisET called the clonotype significant, with the noise models trained on biological replicates. For edgeR calls, a false discovery rate-adjusted p below 0.01 and a log2 fold-change threshold of 1 were applied. As an exploratory analysis of dynamics, PCA with hierarchical clustering was applied to max-normalized trajectories of the 1000 most abundant clonotypes. Each responding clone was given a CD4 or CD8 phenotype based on the CD4+ and CD8+ repertoires, which had been sequenced separately. TCRdb reanalyzed the raw reads on its own, using fastp at Q25 for trimming and MiXCR for clone calling, and kept in-frame beta chains. Rows with a matching CDR3 protein are joined into one entry that keeps the most common DNA and genes. The V and J calls reflect TCRdb's pipeline rather than the authors' work. The sample includes around 320,000 distinct CDR3 sequences, with 13% to 15% observed a single time. The ten largest account for under 25% of the sample.

The data were taken from a study of T-cell memory formation after mild COVID-19 (dated by TCRdb to about 2021). A note on the overall study: Most TCR sequence clusters were specific to one of the two donors. In two donors, T-cell clones that expanded and contracted after mild COVID-19 were followed by sequencing TCRalpha and TCRbeta repertoires longitudinally. The cohort comprised two young, previously healthy adult volunteers, one female and one male. Paper-wide results and their limitations: Clones contracting from day 15 to 85 had balanced CD4/CD8 phenotypes, while a second wave expanding from day 15 to 37 was biased towards CD4+. Contracting CD4+ clones appeared mostly in the CM and EM memory subsets, whereas CD8+ clones were enriched in EMRA. Whether the second-wave clones peaking on day 37 were SARS-CoV-2 specific was not confirmed. Some responding clones were found in pre-infection memory, which suggests that pre-existing cross-reactive memory T cells took part in the SARS-CoV-2 response. Only two mild cases were covered by the study, and larger cohorts that include severe cases with pre-infection samples were considered necessary.

CDR1 SGHRS and CDR2 YFSETQ are derived from the germline V gene. From its cysteine to its phenylalanine, the CDR3 spans 14 amino acids. Just the 42-base CDR3 DNA is kept, in frame starting at base 1. V ends up 6 bases short and J 7 bases short, with an unmatched junction base count of 4. The sample was PBMCs or a T cell subset sorted from them (not recorded which). The chain employs TRBV5-1 and TRBJ2-1; 13 central bases correspond to TRBD2. The receptor comes from a man between 18 and 29 years old who had mild COVID-19 (a few samples of this study predate the infection). The sample titles of this study are shuffled in the database, so cell type and time point are left out; the donor was told from shared clones. The base sequence is TGCGCCAGCACCCGACTAGCGGGGGGAAATGAGCAGTTCTTC. Its translation is CASTRLAGGNEQFF. The full variable domain, completed from the reference TRBV5-1 and TRBJ2-1 proteins outside the CDR3, reads KAGVTQTPRYLIKTRGQQVTLSCSPISGHRSVSWYQQTPGQGLQFLFEYFSETQRNKGNFPGRFSGRQFSNSRSEMNVSTLELGDSALYLCASTRLAGGNEQFFGPGTRLTVL.